The 28 T cell receptor beta chains reported below all come from one sample, sequenced in a study of shared T cell receptors in the human thymus. Profiled with immunoSEQ multiplex PCR; TCRdb holds only in-frame clones, not every one. The sample yields 700,000 to 750,000 clones, approximately 85% seen once. In addition, the sample was reused for a study of human thymus T cells.

The specimen was thymocytes. The receptors shown here come from a girl in the first two years of life with a congenital heart defect.

The chain links TRBV5-1 to TRBJ2-1, with 8 bases identical to TRBD1. Trimming removed 0 bases from V and 0 bases from J; junction bases left unmatched: 2. The CDR3 length is 16 residues. In germline, CDR1 is SGHRS, CDR2 YFSETQ. CDR3: CASSLAGQDSYNEQFF. CDR3 nucleotides: TGCGCCAGCAGCTTGGCGGGACAGGACTCCTACAATGAGCAGTTCTTC.

This chain uses TRBV10-3 with TRBJ2-5, with 9 bases identical to TRBD1. V was clipped by 6 bases and J by 5 bases; unmatched bases: 7. CDR1 ENHRY and CDR2 SYGVKD come from the germline V gene. This CDR3 region has 14 residues. CDR3 sequence reads: CAISVQGARETQYF. The CDR3 nucleotides read TGTGCCATCAGCGTACAGGGGGCACGCGAGACCCAGTACTTC.

The rearrangement links TRBV19 to TRBJ2-7; a possible D gene is TRBD2 (5 bases). V dropped 4 bases and J dropped 4 bases, with 17 bases sitting between them. This CDR3 has 15 residues. CDR1 is LNHDA, CDR2 SQIVND, per germline (reference sequence). This CDR3 is CASSSKDGIEYEQYF. CDR3 DNA sequence: TGTGCCAGTAGTAGTAAGGACGGGATCGAGTACGAGCAGTACTTC.

This clone was counted only a few times. This sequence joins TRBV5-8 and TRBJ1-5; the D is unclear. This CDR3 is 17 amino acids long. Germline V gene sequence: CDR1 SGHTS, CDR2 YDEGEE. V was cut by 7 bases and J by 4 bases, with 24 bases left in between. The CDR3 region is CASRTTSGGPTNQPQHF. In DNA, the CDR3 is TGTGCCAGCCGGACTACGAGTGGCGGACCGACTAATCAGCCCCAGCATTTT.

This clone has just one count. The chain uses TRBV6-6 and TRBJ2-1, with a possible D match to TRBD1 (5 bases). Germline CDR1 is MNHNY and CDR2 is SVGAGI (reference sequence). The CDR3 contains 16 residues. V lost 2 bases and J lost 0, with 11 bases in between. Written as DNA, the CDR3 is TGTGCCAGCAGTTACAGGCGTAGGGGCTCCTACAATGAGCAGTTCTTC. This gives the protein CASSYRRRGSYNEQFF.

V usage is TRBV28 and J usage is TRBJ1-1; perhaps TRBD1 as D (5 bases). CDR1 and CDR2 (germline): MDHEN, SYDVKM. V was cut by 6 bases and J by 1 base, with 12 bases left in between. The CDR3 consists of 14 residues. CDR3 coding DNA: TGTGCCAGCAGACAGGTCCTCCGGAACACTGAAGCTTTCTTT. Residues: CASRQVLRNTEAFF.

The V gene is TRBV6-1, the J gene TRBJ1-1, with D unclear. Germline V gene lookup returns CDR1 MNHNS and CDR2 SASEGT. The CDR3 consists of 11 residues. V gave up 7 bases and J gave up 12 bases, with 15 bases separating them. As DNA, the CDR3 is TGTGCCAGCACTTCCCCGGTCGGGACTTTCTTT. Its translation: CASTSPVGTFF.

This clone showed up just once. The gene calls are TRBV27 and TRBJ2-2, with 9 bases lining up with TRBD1. CDR1 MNHEY and CDR2 SMNVEV come from the germline V gene (reference sequence). Losses at the gene ends were 3 bases for V and 6 bases for J; bases not matched to a gene: 11. The CDR3 has 17 residues. The CDR3 region is CASSFRDRASLPGELFF. CDR3 DNA sequence: TGTGCCAGCAGTTTCCGGGACAGGGCTTCATTGCCCGGGGAGCTGTTTTTT.

The CDR3, as DNA: TGTGCCAGCAGTGAAGGGACTGTGGCAGATACGCAGTATTTT. This sequence encodes CASSEGTVADTQYF. The chain couples TRBV6-1 to TRBJ2-3; D is possibly TRBD2 (5 bases). This CDR3 has 14 residues. The germline CDR1 and CDR2 sequences are MNHNS and SASEGT. Trimming removed 1 base from V and 4 bases from J, with 9 bases in between.

The chain carries TRBV7-2 and TRBJ1-4, with 7 nucleotides matching TRBD1. The trim removed 5 bases at V and 2 bases at J, leaving 8 bases unmatched. CDR1 SGHTA and CDR2 FQGNSA come from the germline V gene. The CDR3 has 16 amino acids. CDR3 residues: CASSPDRESTNEKLFF. CDR3 DNA: TGTGCCAGCAGCCCCGACAGGGAGTCGACTAATGAAAAACTGTTTTTT.

This rearrangement joins TRBV7-8 to TRBJ1-1, with D maybe TRBD1 (5 bases). The germline V and J ends were trimmed by 2 bases and 10 bases, with 14 bases remaining between them. Looked up from germline, CDR1 is SGHVS and CDR2 is FQNEAQ. The CDR3 contains 13 residues. The CDR3 spells CASSLSATAGAFF. CDR3 DNA: TGTGCCAGCAGCTTATCGGCGACAGCGGGAGCTTTCTTT.

A few counts support this clone. The chain couples TRBV4-1 to TRBJ2-1; 8 nucleotides match TRBD1. V gave up 1 base and J gave up 3 bases; unmatched junction bases: 5. CDR3 length: 16 residues. Germline V CDR1 and CDR2: MGHRA, YSYEKL. The CDR3 nucleotides read TGCGCCAGCAGCCAAGGAGGAACAGGGGGCTACAATGAGCAGTTCTTC. Residues: CASSQGGTGGYNEQFF.

This chain joins TRBV4-3 and TRBJ2-3; 11 bases are a match to TRBD2. Trimming at V came to 2 bases and at J to 2 bases, leaving 12 bases not matched to a gene. Germline V CDR1 and CDR2: LGHNA, YSLEER. The CDR3 consists of 19 residues. CDR3 region: CASSQRLAGYCWDTDTQYF. The CDR3 region has the DNA TGCGCCAGCAGCCAAAGACTAGCGGGGTATTGTTGGGACACAGATACGCAGTATTTT.

V and J are TRBV19 and TRBJ2-1; TRBD1 is a possible D gene (6 bases). Germline lookup yields CDR1 LNHDA and CDR2 SQIVND (reference sequence). This CDR3 is 16 amino acids long. The ends were cut back, 9 bases at V and 5 bases at J, with 23 bases in the middle. The chain's CDR3 is CASRSEPTGTNNEQFF. The DNA for the CDR3 is TGTGCCAGCAGATCAGAACCAACCGGGACAAACAATGAGCAGTTCTTC.

The chain couples TRBV6-1 to TRBJ2-7; a possible D gene is TRBD1 (5 bases). V was pared by 2 bases and J by 2 bases, with 22 bases between. The V gene's germline CDR1 is MNHNS and CDR2 SASEGT. The CDR3 consists of 18 residues. This CDR3 is CASSESSHRQGATYEQYF. Written as DNA, the CDR3 is TGTGCCAGCAGTGAATCTAGTCACAGGCAGGGTGCCACCTACGAGCAGTACTTC.

As to this clone: The same CDR3 is also encoded by other DNA sequences in this sample. The rearrangement joins TRBV13 to TRBJ1-3, with 11 bases that match TRBD1. The germline V gene encodes CDR1 PRHDT and CDR2 FYEKMQ (reference sequence). The CDR3 runs 15 residues. Germline trimming cut 5 bases from V and 7 bases from J; bases unmatched to any gene: 7. The CDR3 DNA is TGTGCCAGCAGCCTAAGGGACAGGGGGGGGAACACCATATATTTT. Encoded protein: CASSLRDRGGNTIYF.

This clone has a handful of counts. J is TRBJ1-2 and V is TRBV19; maybe TRBD1 (6 bases). V lost 3 bases, J lost 3 bases, and 11 bases lay in between. CDR3 length: 14 residues. Germline lookup yields CDR1 LNHDA and CDR2 SQIVND (reference sequence). CDR3 nucleotides: TGTGCCAGTAGTATTATCAGGGGTGACTATGGCTACACCTTC. This codes for CASSIIRGDYGYTF.

This sequence joins TRBV6-1 and TRBJ1-5; no reliable D call. There are 14 residues in the CDR3. The V gene's germline CDR1 is MNHNS and CDR2 SASEGT. With 4 bases removed from V and 5 bases from J, the gap between germline ends came to 12 bases. Written as DNA, the CDR3 is TGTGCCAGCAGTGTAATGAGGAGGGATCAGCCCCAGCATTTT. Amino acid sequence: CASSVMRRDQPQHF.

The CDR3 is CASSRQGYNYGYTF. As DNA, the CDR3 is TGTGCCAGCAGTCGACAGGGGTATAACTATGGCTACACCTTC. This chain uses TRBV6-6 with TRBJ1-2; TRBD1 agrees at 8 bases. This CDR3 contains 14 residues. With V trimmed by 5 bases and J by 1 base, 3 bases remained unmatched. CDR1 and CDR2 from the germline V gene are MNHNY and SVGAGI (reference sequence).

This clone has a single count. This chain connects TRBV5-6 to TRBJ2-7; D might be TRBD1 (6 bases). Trimming took 2 bases from V and 3 from J, leaving 21 bases between them. This CDR3 contains 17 residues. The germline gives CDR1 SGHDT, CDR2 YYEEEE. CDR3 amino acids: CASSLIHQTGRGYEQYF. The CDR3 nucleotides read TGTGCCAGCAGCTTAATACATCAGACAGGACGCGGCTACGAGCAGTACTTC.

This sequence joins TRBV4-3 and TRBJ2-7; a weak D match, TRBD1 (6 bases). Deletions cut 1 base from V and 1 base from J, with 26 bases between. The CDR3 has 20 amino acids. Germline values: CDR1 LGHNA, CDR2 YSLEER. This chain's CDR3 is CASSQAPNRDKSMGSYEQYF. CDR3 DNA sequence: TGCGCCAGCAGCCAAGCTCCAAACCGGGACAAATCAATGGGGTCCTACGAGCAGTACTTC.

The chain is built from TRBV29-1 and TRBJ2-1; 8 bases fit TRBD2. CDR1 and CDR2 from the germline V gene are SQVTM and ANQGSEA. The CDR3 is made up of 17 amino acids. The V gene end was trimmed by 3 bases and the J gene end by 0 bases; junction bases not matched to a gene: 10. The CDR3 DNA reads as TGCAGCGTTGAGCGTCCAGGACTAGCCGGCTCCTACAATGAGCAGTTCTTC. Encoded protein: CSVERPGLAGSYNEQFF.

This clone was counted a few times. The chain combines TRBV5-6 with TRBJ2-7; TRBD1 is a possible D gene (6 bases). Trimming left V 3 bases short and J 5 bases short, with 27 bases between. CDR1 SGHDT and CDR2 YYEEEE come from the germline V gene. The CDR3 covers 18 residues. CDR3 residues: CASSSYRDKYRSDNEQYF. The CDR3 DNA reads as TGTGCCAGCAGCTCTTACCGGGACAAGTATCGGTCCGATAACGAGCAGTACTTC.

The chain carries TRBV15 and TRBJ2-7, with 8 bases matching TRBD1. Per the germline V gene, CDR1 is LNHNV and CDR2 is YYDKDF (reference sequence). V lost 3 bases, J lost 2 bases, and 21 bases stayed unmatched. CDR3 length: 20 residues. The CDR3 protein is CATSRRPRTGPVGGTYEQYF. The DNA of the CDR3 is TGTGCCACCAGCAGGAGGCCCCGGACAGGGCCAGTGGGGGGTACCTACGAGCAGTACTTC.

V and J are TRBV27 and TRBJ1-1; D is unclear. The ends were cut back, 5 bases at V and 4 bases at J, with 14 bases in the middle. Per the germline V gene, CDR1 is MNHEY and CDR2 is SMNVEV (reference sequence). The CDR3 is 14 residues long. In DNA form, the CDR3 reads TGTGCCAGCAGTAAAATTCAGTTATCCACTGAAGCTTTCTTT. This translates into CASSKIQLSTEAFF.

The V gene is TRBV7-2, the J gene TRBJ1-1, with 7 positions matching TRBD1. The CDR3 is 12 residues long. V trimming: 0 bases; J trimming: 11 bases; junction bases outside the gene matches: 3. Germline V gene sequence: CDR1 SGHTA, CDR2 FQGNSA. The CDR3 here is CASSLAVTGAFF. The CDR3 DNA follows: TGTGCCAGCAGCTTAGCTGTGACAGGGGCTTTCTTT.

The chain couples TRBV4-1 to TRBJ2-2; weak D call: TRBD1 (5 bases). The CDR3 has 16 amino acids. The V gene lost 2 bases and the J gene lost 2 bases, with 12 bases spanning the gap. Germline V CDR1 and CDR2: MGHRA, YSYEKL. CDR3 nucleotide sequence: TGCGCCAGCAGCCAAAGGGGCTCGTCAAACACCGGGGAGCTGTTTTTT. This codes for CASSQRGSSNTGELFF.

The gene calls are TRBV19 and TRBJ2-5; TRBD1 matches at 7 bases. Germline CDR1 LNHDA, CDR2 SQIVND (reference sequence). The CDR3 extends over 14 amino acids. The V segment lost 4 bases and the J segment 3 bases; nucleotides outside the gene matches: 5. CDR3 residues: CASSTRTGEETQYF. Here the CDR3 DNA reads TGTGCCAGTAGTACACGAACAGGGGAAGAGACCCAGTACTTC.